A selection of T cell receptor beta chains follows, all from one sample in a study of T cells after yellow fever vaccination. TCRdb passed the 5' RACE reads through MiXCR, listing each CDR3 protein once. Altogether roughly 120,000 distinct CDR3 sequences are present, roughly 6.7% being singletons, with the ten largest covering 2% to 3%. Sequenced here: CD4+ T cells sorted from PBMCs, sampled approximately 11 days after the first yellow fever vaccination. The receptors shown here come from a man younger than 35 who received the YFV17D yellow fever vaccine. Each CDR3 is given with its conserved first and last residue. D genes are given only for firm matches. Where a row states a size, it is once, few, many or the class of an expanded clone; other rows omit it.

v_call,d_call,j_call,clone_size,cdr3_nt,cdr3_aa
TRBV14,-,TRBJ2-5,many,TGTGCCAGCAGCCAAAGAGCAGGGGCGGAGACCCAGTACTTC,CASSQRAGAETQYF
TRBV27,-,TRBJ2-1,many,TGTGCCAGCAACGTGGGGCGAGGCTTCTACAATGAGCAGTTCTTC,CASNVGRGFYNEQFF
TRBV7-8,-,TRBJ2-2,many,TGTGCCAGCAGCGGAAGTTCGTCATGGCAGAACACCGGGGAGCTGTTTTTT,CASSGSSSWQNTGELFF
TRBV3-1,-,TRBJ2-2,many,TGTGCCAGCAGCCAGACCAGGATCACCGGGGAGCTGTTTTTT,CASSQTRITGELFF
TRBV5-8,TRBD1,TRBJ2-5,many,TGTGCCAGCAGCCGGACAGGTCAAGAGACCCAGTACTTC,CASSRTGQETQYF
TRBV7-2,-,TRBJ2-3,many,TGTGCCAGCAGCTTAGGGGGGCGCGGGGGCGCAGATACGCAGTATTTT,CASSLGGRGGADTQYF
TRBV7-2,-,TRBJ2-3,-,TGTGCCAGCAGCTGGACAGATACGCAGTATTTT,CASSWTDTQYF
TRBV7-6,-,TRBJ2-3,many,TGTGCCAGCAGCTTAGTTGCGCTAGCGGATACGCAGTATTTT,CASSLVALADTQYF
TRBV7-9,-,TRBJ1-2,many,TGTGCCAGCAGCTTCCTGGGTTCTCATGGCTACACCTTC,CASSFLGSHGYTF
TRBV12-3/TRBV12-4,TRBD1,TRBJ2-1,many,TGTGCCAGCTTCATGACAGGGGTCCACGGTGAGCAGTTCTTC,CASFMTGVHGEQFF
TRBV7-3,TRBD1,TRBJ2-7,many,TGTGCCAGCAGCTTTAGGGACAGGGCCTACGAGCAGTACTTC,CASSFRDRAYEQYF
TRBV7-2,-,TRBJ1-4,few,TGTGCCAGCAGCTCGGGGACAAGGGAAAAACTGTTTTTT,CASSSGTREKLFF
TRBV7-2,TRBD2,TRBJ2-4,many,TGTGCCAGCACTCTCTTTAGCGGGGGCAGGGACATTCAGTACTTC,CASTLFSGGRDIQYF
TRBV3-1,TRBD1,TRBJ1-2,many,TGTGCCAGCAGCCTCGGGGACAGGACTAACTATGGCTACACCTTC,CASSLGDRTNYGYTF
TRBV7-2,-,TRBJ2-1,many,TGTGCCAGCAGCTTAGAAGGCACAGGGTGGAGGGAGCAGTTCTTC,CASSLEGTGWREQFF
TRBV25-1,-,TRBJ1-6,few,TGTGCCAGCAGGCGAGGCACTGATTCACCCCTCCACTTT,CASRRGTDSPLHF
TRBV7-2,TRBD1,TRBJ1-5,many,TGTGCCAGCAGCTTAGTTCCAGGGACAGGTAGCGGTCAGCCCCAGCATTTT,CASSLVPGTGSGQPQHF
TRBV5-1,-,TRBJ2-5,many,TGCGCCAGCAGCGCGACTCGGGGACTCGGAACCCAAGAGACCCAGTACTTC,CASSATRGLGTQETQYF
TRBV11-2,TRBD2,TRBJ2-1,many,TGTGCCAGCAGCTTAGATCTTCTAGCGGGAGCCTACAATGAGCAGTTCTTC,CASSLDLLAGAYNEQFF
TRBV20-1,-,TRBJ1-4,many,TGCAGTGCTCCGCCCGAGAGGGAGGCAAAACTGTTTTTT,CSAPPEREAKLFF
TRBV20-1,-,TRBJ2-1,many,TGCAGTCCGAGGACTCTCCGAGGCCCCTACAATGAGCAGTTCTTC,CSPRTLRGPYNEQFF
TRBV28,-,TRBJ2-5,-,TGTGCCAGCGGCTGGAAGACCCAGTACTTC,CASGWKTQYF
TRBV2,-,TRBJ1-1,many,TGTGCCAGCAGACCGGGACGTGTGAACACTGAAGCTTTCTTT,CASRPGRVNTEAFF
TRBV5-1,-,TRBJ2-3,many,TGCGCCAGCAGCTTGCTTCGGGGTGGCGGAACTAGCACAGATACGCAGTATTTT,CASSLLRGGGTSTDTQYF
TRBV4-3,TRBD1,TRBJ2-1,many,TGCGCCAGCAGCCAAGGTTGGACAGGGGACAATGAGCAGTTCTTC,CASSQGWTGDNEQFF
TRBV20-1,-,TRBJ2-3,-,TGCAGTGCTAGGTCCCGGAGATATACGCAGTATTTT,CSARSRRYTQYF
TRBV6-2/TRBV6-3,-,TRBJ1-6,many,TGTGCCAGCATAGAACAGCTTAATTCACCCCTCCACTTT,CASIEQLNSPLHF
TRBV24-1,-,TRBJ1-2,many,TGTGCCACCAGTGATCTATATGGCTACACCTTC,CATSDLYGYTF
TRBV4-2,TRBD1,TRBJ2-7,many,TGTGCCAGCAGCCAAGACGGCAGGGGGCACTACGAGCAGTACTTC,CASSQDGRGHYEQYF
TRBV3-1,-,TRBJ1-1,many,TGTGCCAGCAGCCAAGACGGGGAGGTAGGGGTGAACACTGAAGCTTTCTTT,CASSQDGEVGVNTEAFF
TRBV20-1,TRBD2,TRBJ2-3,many,TGCAGTGCTAGAGTCGGCGGGGGGGCAGATACGCAGTATTTT,CSARVGGGADTQYF
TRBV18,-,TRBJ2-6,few,TGTGCCAGCTCAGGACTACCTCTTTCTAGCTCTGGGGCCAACGTCCTGACTTTC,CASSGLPLSSSGANVLTF
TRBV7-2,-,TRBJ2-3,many,TGTGCCAGCAGGCCTTACACAGATACGCAGTATTTT,CASRPYTDTQYF
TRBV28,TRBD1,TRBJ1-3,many,TGTGCCAGCAGCCGGGCCAGGACAGGGGGAGACGCCATATATTTT,CASSRARTGGDAIYF
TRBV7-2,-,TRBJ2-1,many,TGTGCCAGCAGCCCGGGACTCGACAATGAGCAGTTCTTC,CASSPGLDNEQFF
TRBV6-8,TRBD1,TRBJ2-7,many,TGTGCCAGCAGGCTAGGACAGGCCGACGACGAGCAGTACTTC,CASRLGQADDEQYF
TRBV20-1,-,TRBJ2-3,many,TGCAGTGCTAGAGCGGGGGGCGGTGATACGCAGTATTTT,CSARAGGGDTQYF
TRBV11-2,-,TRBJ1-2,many,TGTGCCAGCAGCTCCCTTTGGAAGGGGAGCGGCTACACCTTC,CASSSLWKGSGYTF
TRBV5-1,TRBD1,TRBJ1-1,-,TGCGCCAGCAGGACGGGACAGGGGGCCCCGAACACTGAAGCTTTCTTT,CASRTGQGAPNTEAFF
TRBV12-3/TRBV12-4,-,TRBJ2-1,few,TGTGCCAGCAGCCCCTCAGGGTTATACCACAATGAGCAGTTCTTC,CASSPSGLYHNEQFF
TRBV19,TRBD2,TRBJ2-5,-,TGTGCCAGTAGTACCCCCGGGGGGGCCTCGGAGACCCAGTACTTC,CASSTPGGASETQYF
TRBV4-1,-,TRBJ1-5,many,TGCGCCAGCAGCCTAAAGGGGACGGACGATAATCAGCCCCAGCATTTT,CASSLKGTDDNQPQHF
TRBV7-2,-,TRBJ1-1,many,TGTGCCAGCAGCCCCCACGGGGGGTATGGTGAAGCTTTCTTT,CASSPHGGYGEAFF
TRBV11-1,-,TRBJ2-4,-,TGTGCCAGCAGCTTAAGCGACAGAGCCAAAAACATTCAGTACTTC,CASSLSDRAKNIQYF
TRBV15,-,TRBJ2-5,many,TGTGCCACCAGCAGAGATCGAGTGGTCCAGTACTTC,CATSRDRVVQYF
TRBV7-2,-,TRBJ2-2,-,TGTGCCAGCAGCGGATACAGGACCGGGGAGCTGTTTTTT,CASSGYRTGELFF
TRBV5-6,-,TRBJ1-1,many,TGTGCCAGCAGTGTCGGACGTGAAGCTTTCTTT,CASSVGREAFF
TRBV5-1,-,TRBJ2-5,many,TGCGCCAGCAGCTTGGATCGAATGCAAGAGACCCAGTACTTC,CASSLDRMQETQYF
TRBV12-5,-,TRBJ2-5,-,TGTGCTAGTGGTTTTGGGTACCAAGAGACCCAGTACTTC,CASGFGYQETQYF